These 21 T cell receptor beta chains came from one sample sequenced in a study of shared clonotypes between healthy human individuals. Assay used: immunoSEQ multiplex PCR; TCRdb lists only in-frame clones, some missing. The sample has about 680,000 clones; about 74% are singletons. Sequenced material: memory CD4+ T cells sorted from blood. Subset indicated: CD45RA-negative fraction. The receptors derive from a woman in her 30s in good health.

The chain joins TRBV10-1 to TRBJ1-2, with 8 bases identical to TRBD1. The CDR3 has 17 amino acids. Germline-derived CDR1 and CDR2 are WNHNN and SYGVQD (reference sequence). Germline trimming cut 4 bases from V and 4 bases from J; bases unmatched to any gene: 14. CDR3 DNA sequence: TGCGCCAGCAGTGGAACAACAGGGGGGTTGAACCCCTATGGCTACACCTTC. The encoded protein is CASSGTTGGLNPYGYTF.

The rearrangement links TRBV4-1 to TRBJ1-4, with 8 bases matching TRBD1. This CDR3 has 14 residues. Germline V gene data show CDR1 as MGHRA and CDR2 as YSYEKL. V shed 6 bases, J shed 8 bases, and the junction held 8 bases outside the gene matches. The DNA for the CDR3 is TGCGCCAGCAGACAGACAGGGGTAGCGGAAAAACTGTTTTTT. Its translation: CASRQTGVAEKLFF.

CDR3 sequence (DNA): TGTGCCAGCAGCACCTCGCCGACTAGCACAGATACGCAGTATTTT. Amino acids: CASSTSPTSTDTQYF. The chain combines TRBV9 with TRBJ2-3; D gene uncertain. The CDR3 is 15 residues long. Germline values: CDR1 SGDLS, CDR2 YYNGEE. V was cut by 4 bases and J by 0 bases, with 12 bases left in between. Complete variable domain (other parts from reference TRBV9 and TRBJ2-3): DSGVTQTPKHLITATGQRVTLRCSPRSGDLSVYWYQQSLDQGLQFLIQYYNGEERAKGNILERFSAQQFPDLHSELNLSSLELGDSALYFCASSTSPTSTDTQYFGPGTRLTVL.

This clone occurred once. V is TRBV7-6 and J is TRBJ2-3; 9 positions agree with TRBD2. The V gene's germline CDR1 is SGHVS and CDR2 FNYEAQ. The ends lost 4 bases at V and 2 bases at J; junction bases unmatched: 10. The CDR3 is 17 amino acids. The DNA for the CDR3 is TGTGCCAGCAGCTCTCCGACTAGCGGAATACTCACAGATACGCAGTATTTT. Translated, it gives CASSSPTSGILTDTQYF. Complete variable domain (other parts from reference TRBV7-6 and TRBJ2-3): GAGVSQSPRYKVTKRGQDVALRCDPISGHVSLYWYRQALGQGPEFLTYFNYEAQQDKSGLPNDRFSAERPEGSISTLTIQRTEQRDSAMYRCASSSPTSGILTDTQYFGPGTRLTVL.

This chain joins TRBV9 and TRBJ1-2; TRBD1 aligns across 11 bases. The CDR3 spans 16 residues. Germline assignment: CDR1 SGDLS and CDR2 YYNGEE. V lost 3 bases, J lost 5 bases, and 9 bases stayed unmatched. CDR3 in amino acids: CASSGRDRDRGYGYTF. CDR3 in DNA: TGTGCCAGCAGCGGCCGGGACCGGGACAGGGGGTATGGCTACACCTTC.

This chain connects TRBV6-5 to TRBJ2-7, with 8 bases fitting TRBD1. CDR1 and CDR2 from the germline V gene are MNHEY and SVGAGI. This CDR3 region has 14 residues. Unmatched junction bases numbered 7, after V lost 6 bases and J lost 3 bases. Here the CDR3 reads CASSFGDRLYEQYF. CDR3 bases: TGTGCCAGCAGCTTCGGGGACAGGCTCTACGAGCAGTACTTC.

About this clone itself: This sample also contains other DNA sequences that code for the same CDR3. The V call is TRBV7-9, the J call TRBJ2-1; D is unclear. The CDR3 runs to 14 residues. V was clipped by 1 base and J by 4 bases, with 8 bases between them. CDR1 and CDR2 from the germline V gene are SEHNR and FQNEAQ (reference sequence). The CDR3 nucleotides read TGTGCCAGCAGCTTAGTCGACTTTTACAATGAGCAGTTCTTC. It is translated as CASSLVDFYNEQFF.

The gene calls are TRBV11-2 and TRBJ1-1; TRBD1 agrees at 8 bases. The germline V gene has CDR1 SGHAT and CDR2 FQNNGV. The CDR3 length is 15 residues. V was clipped by 4 bases and J by 4 bases; unmatched bases: 8. DNA for the CDR3: TGTGCCAGCAGCTCGTCAGACAGGGGAGGCACTGAAGCTTTCTTT. Translating it yields CASSSSDRGGTEAFF. Based on the CDR3 plus reference TRBV11-2 and TRBJ1-1, the full variable domain is EAGVAQSPRYKIIEKRQSVAFWCNPISGHATLYWYQQILGQGPKLLIQFQNNGVVDDSQLPKDRFSAERLKGVDSTLKIQPAKLEDSAVYLCASSSSDRGGTEAFFGQGTRLTVV.

The chain couples TRBV6-5 to TRBJ1-4; TRBD1 matches at 8 bases. The CDR3 length is 12 residues. Germline V gene data show CDR1 as MNHEY and CDR2 as SVGAGI. V was pared by 8 bases and J by 16 bases, with 12 bases of the junction left unmatched. The CDR3: CASLPLGQGTFF. The CDR3 DNA sequence: TGTGCCAGCCTCCCCCTAGGACAGGGAACGTTTTTT.

This clone came up a few times. The rearrangement uses TRBV2 and TRBJ2-1; the match to TRBD1 covers 9 bases. V was clipped by 5 bases and J by 3 bases; unmatched bases: 5. There are 15 residues in the CDR3. The germline V gene encodes CDR1 SNHLY and CDR2 FYNNEI. CDR3 nucleotide sequence: TGTGCCAGCAGTCAAGTGACAGGGGGCTACAATGAGCAGTTCTTC. It encodes CASSQVTGGYNEQFF.

On this clone: An end of the junction does not agree with germline; a read error may underlie this. This rearrangement joins TRBV7-9 to TRBJ2-7; a weak D match, TRBD2 (5 bases). Germline CDR1 SEHNR, CDR2 FQNEAQ (reference sequence). The CDR3 sequence is 14 residues long. CDR3 residues: CASSLAYTSYEQYF. The CDR3 DNA is TGTGCCAGCAGCCTAGCCTATACCTCCTACGAGCAGTACTTC.

A remark on this clone: Other DNA sequences in this sample translate to the same CDR3. The genes are TRBV7-3 and TRBJ2-1, with 9 bases matching TRBD2. Losses at the gene ends were 6 bases for V and 5 bases for J; bases not matched to a gene: 5. The germline V gene encodes CDR1 SGHTA and CDR2 FQGTGA. This CDR3 region has 14 residues. This chain's CDR3 is CASSGAGGDNEQFF. As DNA, the CDR3 is TGTGCCAGCAGTGGAGCGGGAGGAGACAATGAGCAGTTCTTC.

This clone appeared many times. The chain has TRBV18 and TRBJ1-2; D possibly corresponds to TRBD1 (5 bases). The CDR3 runs 15 residues. The V gene's germline CDR1 is KGHSH and CDR2 LQKENI. Trimming shortened V by 3 bases and J by 5 bases, and 16 bases separated the two germline ends. CDR3 DNA: TGTGCCAGCTCACCGGACATGGGTGGGAGGTATGGCTACACCTTC. Protein product: CASSPDMGGRYGYTF.

CDR3 DNA: TGTGCCAGCAGTCCTAGGGTGGGTGAAGCTTTCTTT. This gives the protein CASSPRVGEAFF. The V gene is TRBV27, the J gene TRBJ1-1; unclear D gene. Germline CDR1 reads MNHEY; CDR2 reads SMNVEV (reference sequence). V was cut by 5 bases and J by 7 bases, with 11 bases left in between. The CDR3 is 12 amino acids.

The J gene is TRBJ1-1, the V gene TRBV7-6; D remains unclear. Trimming cost V 8 bases and J 5 bases, with 21 bases left between them. From germline, CDR1 is SGHVS and CDR2 FNYEAQ. This CDR3 region has 15 residues. Here the CDR3 DNA reads TGTGCCAGCGCCCTCATGGGAGGGCCGGGGACTGAAGCTTTCTTT. This sequence encodes CASALMGGPGTEAFF.

The J gene is TRBJ2-7, the V gene TRBV29-1, with TRBD2 identical over 7 bases. The J segment lost 5 bases and the V segment lost 4 bases, leaving 11 bases of the junction unmatched. Germline loops: CDR1 SQVTM, CDR2 ANQGSEA. The CDR3 sequence is 14 residues long. CDR3 nucleotides: TGCAGCGTTGCCGGCGGGAGTCCGGGGCACGAGCAGTACTTC. Translated, it gives CSVAGGSPGHEQYF.

The sample holds a few counts of this clone. The chain links TRBV29-1 to TRBJ2-2; tentative D call: TRBD1 (7 bases). Germline loops: CDR1 SQVTM, CDR2 ANQGSEA. The V end was cut by 6 bases, the J end by 6 bases, with 11 bases between. The CDR3 consists of 12 residues. CDR3 sequence (DNA): TGCAGCGTGCTCAGGGGGGCCGGGGAGCTGTTTTTT. Translation: CSVLRGAGELFF.

CDR3 residues: CASSLNPSGRPYNEQFF. CDR3 in DNA: TGTGCCAGCAGCTTAAACCCTAGCGGGAGGCCGTACAATGAGCAGTTCTTC. The chain employs TRBV7-9 and TRBJ2-1; 11 positions match TRBD2. The V gene's germline CDR1 is SEHNR and CDR2 FQNEAQ (reference sequence). This CDR3 has 17 amino acids. J lost 4 bases, V lost 2 bases, and 7 bases had no gene match.

The genes are TRBV7-9 and TRBJ1-1; D remains unclear. Germline V gives CDR1 SEHNR, CDR2 FQNEAQ (reference sequence). The CDR3 contains 14 residues. V dropped 5 bases and J dropped 3 bases, with 13 bases sitting between them. The CDR3 DNA reads as TGTGCCAGCAGCACTTGGACGGGCGACACTGAAGCTTTCTTT. Its protein is CASSTWTGDTEAFF.

The V call is TRBV6-1, the J call TRBJ2-6; D is uncertain. CDR3 length: 15 amino acids. V lost 3 bases and J lost 0, with 6 bases in between. CDR1 and CDR2 (germline): MNHNS, SASEGT. CDR3: CASSDQSSGANVLTF. Written as DNA, the CDR3 is TGTGCCAGCAGTGATCAGAGCTCTGGGGCCAACGTCCTGACTTTC.

This clone was counted only a few times. This sequence joins TRBV5-1 and TRBJ2-5; TRBD1 matches at 8 bases. Germline lookup yields CDR1 SGHRS and CDR2 YFSETQ. The CDR3 has 14 residues. J was trimmed by 4 bases and V by 4 bases; bases with no gene match: 6. The CDR3 is CASSQGQGLETQYF. The CDR3 DNA sequence: TGCGCCAGCAGCCAAGGACAGGGTTTAGAGACCCAGTACTTC.